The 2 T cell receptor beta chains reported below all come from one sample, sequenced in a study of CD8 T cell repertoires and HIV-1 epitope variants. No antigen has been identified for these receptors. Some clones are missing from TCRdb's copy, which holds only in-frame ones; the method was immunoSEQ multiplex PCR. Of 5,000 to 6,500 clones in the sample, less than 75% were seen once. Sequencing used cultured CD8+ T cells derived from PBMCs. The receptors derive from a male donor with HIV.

For the CDR3, the DNA is TGTGCCAGCAGTTTTGGTAGCGGGAACTACGAGCAGTACTTC. As protein: CASSFGSGNYEQYF. The chain is built from TRBV28 and TRBJ2-7, with 8 bases aligning to TRBD2. The V segment lost 3 bases and the J segment 3 bases; nucleotides outside the gene matches: 4. CDR3 length: 14 amino acids. Looked up from germline, CDR1 is MDHEN and CDR2 is SYDVKM.

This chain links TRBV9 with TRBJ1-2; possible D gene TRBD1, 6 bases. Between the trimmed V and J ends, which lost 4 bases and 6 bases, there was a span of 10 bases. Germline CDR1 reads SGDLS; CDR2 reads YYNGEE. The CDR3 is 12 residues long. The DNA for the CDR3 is TGTGCCAGCAGCCCCCGGACAGATGGCTACACCTTC. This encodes CASSPRTDGYTF. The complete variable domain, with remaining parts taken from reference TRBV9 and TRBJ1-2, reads DSGVTQTPKHLITATGQRVTLRCSPRSGDLSVYWYQQSLDQGLQFLIQYYNGEERAKGNILERFSAQQFPDLHSELNLSSLELGDSALYFCASSPRTDGYTFGSGTRLTVV.